Detailed here is one T cell receptor beta chain. Its target is not known. This specimen comes from a study of cytomegalovirus exposure and HLA in healthy donors. The PCR was carried out with 60 Vbeta primers and 13 Jbeta primers. TCRdb's table, derived via immunoSEQ multiplex PCR, lists solely in-frame clones and lacks some. Of about 110,000 clones listed, roughly 82% are singletons. Study-level points and caveats: High sensitivity and specificity were reportedly achieved when the classifier diagnosed cytomegalovirus status. CMV serostatus was the only immune exposure information that was available. Presence/absence analyses took donor sequencing depth as roughly uniform. Sequencing had likely introduced a cluster of highly shared sequence variants as an artifact.

The germline gives CDR1 SGHRS, CDR2 YFSETQ. The CDR3 runs 14 residues. V was clipped by 0 bases and J by 0 bases, with 4 bases between them. The sequence derives from a man in his fifties or sixties in good health and CMV-seronegative. The chain carries TRBV5-1 and TRBJ2-4, with D unclear. Sequenced sample: PBMCs. CDR3 protein: CASSLGLAKNIQYF. The CDR3 DNA sequence: TGCGCCAGCAGCTTGGGACTAGCCAAAAACATTCAGTACTTC.